A selection of T cell receptor beta chains follows, all from one sample in a study of CD8 T cells in Susac syndrome. Each CDR3 protein is one row after TCRdb ran MiXCR on the immunoSEQ multiplex PCR reads. The sample contains about 180,000 distinct CDR3 sequences, 85% to 95% of which appear only once. Specimen: CD8+ T cells from PBMCs. Every receptor here comes from a human donor with multiple sclerosis. Each CDR3 is given without its conserved first and last residue.

v_gene,j_gene,CDR3aa
TRBV29-1,TRBJ1-2,SVLDMNGYT
TRBV27,TRBJ2-3,ASSLEPGGGTDTQY
TRBV4-2,TRBJ2-7,ASSQGPSSTYEQY
TRBV29-1,TRBJ2-5,SVEDLARGSGETQY
TRBV27,TRBJ2-7,ASSYAGTDYEQY
TRBV27,TRBJ2-1,ASSLSSLALNEQF
TRBV29-1,TRBJ2-7,SVVSGAKDTLSYEQY
TRBV6-5,TRBJ1-2,ASSYSSWGRAEGYT
TRBV9,TRBJ2-1,ASSDGPLTYNEQF
TRBV24-1,TRBJ1-1,ATSDLPPGLNTEAF
TRBV10-3,TRBJ2-3,ATTDTQY
TRBV20-1,TRBJ1-1,SARETGVTEAF
TRBV15,TRBJ2-7,ATSRDRGSNEQY
TRBV13,TRBJ2-5,ASRRTEQETQY
TRBV9,TRBJ2-1,ASSVGAEQF
TRBV9,TRBJ2-3,ASSVRSGSVTDTQY
TRBV4-1,TRBJ2-1,ASSPGTHNEQF
TRBV12-3/TRBV12-4,TRBJ2-1,ASSLAYGQNYNEQF
TRBV27,TRBJ2-7,ASISLSGSSSYEQY
TRBV9,TRBJ1-2,ASSVVEGRGYT
TRBV29-1,TRBJ1-2,SARQGAGSGYT
TRBV2,TRBJ2-7,ASRQGISYEQY
TRBV7-9,TRBJ2-1,ASSSPAGGPYNEQF
TRBV7-8,TRBJ2-5,ASSSSRRDRGIAGVETQY
TRBV10-3,TRBJ1-2,AISTRTGYT
TRBV7-9,TRBJ2-7,ASSFRKDRDGDEQY
TRBV20-1,TRBJ1-3,SARDFSGNTIY
TRBV6-5,TRBJ2-5,ASSYDSGETQY
TRBV27,TRBJ2-7,ASGSSGRTYEQY
TRBV9,TRBJ2-1,ASSASAAGWSHEQF
TRBV20-1,TRBJ1-1,SARPSDRGALTEAF
TRBV27,TRBJ2-1,ASSLLASGGFYNEQF
TRBV4-1,TRBJ2-1,ASSQTTSGAVQNEQF
TRBV27,TRBJ1-5,ASRLTGFDQPQH
TRBV11-1,TRBJ1-6,ASSILPGGTHGSPLH
TRBV29-1,TRBJ1-1,SVALMPAEAF
TRBV3-1,TRBJ2-3,ASSPGLANTDTQY
TRBV9,TRBJ1-3,ASSVAGRSSGNTIY
TRBV9,TRBJ2-7,ASSPRNRAYEQY
TRBV27,TRBJ1-1,ASSSNPSEQNTEAF
TRBV9,TRBJ1-2,ASSVGRWGYT
TRBV6-6,TRBJ2-1,ASSPGNIGNEQF
TRBV9,TRBJ1-1,ASSAGSQHTEAF
TRBV2,TRBJ2-1,ASSRAGVSNNEQF
TRBV14,TRBJ2-5,ASSQDGRDQETQY
TRBV12-3/TRBV12-4,TRBJ1-1,ASSPGLNTEAF
TRBV27,TRBJ1-4,ASSDGQGLGEKLF
TRBV27,TRBJ2-7,ASSLGNYYEQY
TRBV18,TRBJ2-5,ASSGRDRKETQY
TRBV9,TRBJ2-1,ASSVGAGVRNEQF
TRBV2,TRBJ2-7,ARGVSGSPYEQY
TRBV4-1,TRBJ2-1,ASSLRGATSYNEQF
TRBV6-4,TRBJ1-6,ASRTGSSYNSPLH
TRBV2,TRBJ2-7,ASSRSRTGYRYEQY
TRBV18,TRBJ1-4,ASSPPSGTENEKLF
TRBV29-1,TRBJ2-1,SVDGRLAGVKGNEQF
TRBV18,TRBJ1-4,ASPYSPRQVNEKLF